Shown below are 22 T cell receptor beta chains from a single sample sequenced in a study of T cells in Graves' hyperthyroidism and ophthalmopathy. RNA transcripts yielded amplified TCR beta CDR3 regions. Researchers ran a first-round RT-PCR on the TCR CDR3 using the HTBI primer set. TCRdb re-called the multiplex PCR reads through MiXCR, storing one row per CDR3 protein. This table has 560,000 or so distinct CDR3 sequences, 35% to 55% appearing once. Material: peripheral blood or thyroid tissue (not recorded which). The receptors were gathered from a young woman with Graves' hyperthyroidism.

The table lists this clonotype with a count of one. The rearrangement joins TRBV14 to TRBJ1-2, with 9 nucleotides matching TRBD1. The CDR3 spans 17 residues. CDR1 and CDR2 from the germline V gene are SGHDN and FVKESK. V was pared by 0 bases and J by 4 bases, with 9 bases of the junction left unmatched. CDR3 in amino acids: CASSQDKDRGWGYGYTF. CDR3 bases: TGTGCCAGCAGCCAAGATAAGGACAGGGGATGGGGCTATGGCTACACCTTC.

The V and J genes are TRBV10-2 and TRBJ1-1; D might be TRBD1 (5 bases). The V end lost 0 bases, the J end lost 1 base, and 12 bases lay between the germline ends. CDR1 is WSHSY, CDR2 SAAADI, per germline. The CDR3 is 16 amino acids. This CDR3 reads CASSESFGGWNTEAFF. The CDR3 nucleotides read TGCGCCAGCAGTGAGTCATTTGGGGGATGGAACACTGAAGCTTTCTTT.

The V and J genes are TRBV10-3 and TRBJ1-1; TRBD1 agrees at 9 bases. The germline V gene encodes CDR1 ENHRY and CDR2 SYGVKD. This CDR3 region has 15 residues. V shed 8 bases and J 0 bases; nucleotides not matched to a gene: 7. This CDR3 is CAIGGTGIMNTEAFF. The DNA of the CDR3 is TGTGCCATCGGTGGGACAGGGATCATGAACACTGAAGCTTTCTTT.

This clonotype was detected only a few times. The V call is TRBV19, the J call TRBJ2-2, with 7 bases fitting TRBD1. The CDR3 sequence is 13 residues long. In germline, CDR1 is LNHDA, CDR2 SQIVND (reference sequence). The ends lost 11 bases at V and 4 bases at J; junction bases unmatched: 7. The CDR3 region has the DNA TGTGCCGGACAGGACTTCCTCACCGGGGAGCTGTTTTTT. Translation: CAGQDFLTGELFF.

This rearrangement joins TRBV20-1 to TRBJ1-1; 7 bases fit TRBD1. The CDR3 covers 14 residues. CDR1 and CDR2 from the germline V gene are DFQATT and SNEGSKA (reference sequence). After removal of 4 bases from V and 2 bases from J, the junction contained 7 bases not matched to a gene. The CDR3 loop is CSATPDRVNTEAFF. The CDR3 DNA sequence: TGCAGTGCTACCCCAGACAGGGTAAACACTGAAGCTTTCTTT.

The CDR3 DNA follows: TGTGCCAGCAGCCCCCCCCCCCCAGCCTCGGGCTACACCTTC. Amino acids: CASSPPPPASGYTF. The rearrangement joins TRBV2 to TRBJ1-2, with D hard to call. Germline loops: CDR1 SNHLY, CDR2 FYNNEI. CDR3 length equals 14 residues. The V gene lost 6 bases and the J gene lost 8 bases, with 19 bases spanning the gap. Looking up the rest from reference TRBV2 and TRBJ1-2 gives the full variable domain: EPEVTQTPSHQVTQMGQEVILRCVPISNHLYFYWYRQILGQKVEFLVSFYNNEISEKSEIFDDQFSVERPDGSNFTLKIRSTKLEDSAMYFCASSPPPPASGYTFGSGTRLTVV.

The chain recombines TRBV28 with TRBJ1-2, with D unclear. The V gene lost 3 bases and the J gene lost 5 bases, with 4 bases spanning the gap. Germline lookup yields CDR1 MDHEN and CDR2 SYDVKM. CDR3 length: 11 residues. The CDR3 is CASSLMYGYTF. CDR3 sequence (DNA): TGTGCCAGCAGTTTGATGTATGGCTACACCTTC.

This clonotype was seen ten or more times. This CDR3 reads CASRTGTGGYGYTF. The CDR3 region has the DNA TGTGCCAGTAGAACCGGGACAGGGGGCTATGGCTACACCTTC. The chain combines TRBV7-9 with TRBJ1-2, with 11 bases identical to TRBD1. Germline CDR1 reads SEHNR; CDR2 reads FQNEAQ (reference sequence). This CDR3 region has 14 residues. Trimming took 9 bases from V and 4 from J; bases not matched to a gene: 7.

The rearrangement links TRBV6-5 to TRBJ2-5, with 14 bases aligning to TRBD2. Germline CDR1 is MNHEY and CDR2 is SVGAGI. The CDR3 length is 17 residues. J gave up 4 bases and V 4 bases, and 8 bases lay outside the gene matches. This CDR3 reads CASSSYPGTSGGETQYF. The CDR3, as DNA: TGTGCCAGCAGTTCCTATCCCGGGACTAGCGGGGGAGAGACCCAGTACTTC.

CDR3 protein: CATSLVRYGSYEQYF. The CDR3 coding sequence is TGTGCCACCAGCTTAGTCCGGTACGGCTCCTACGAGCAGTACTTC. V gene TRBV15 combines with J gene TRBJ2-7; D gene uncertain. The V and J ends lost 5 bases and 0 bases respectively, with 14 bases between them. In germline, CDR1 is LNHNV, CDR2 YYDKDF (reference sequence). The CDR3 extends over 15 amino acids.

As concerns this clonotype: A much larger clonotype is one base distant, so this may be a read error. The chain couples TRBV12-3 or TRBV12-4 to TRBJ2-5, with D perhaps matching TRBD2 (5 bases). Trimming stripped 4 bases from V and 5 bases from J, with 17 bases between. There are 15 residues in the CDR3. DNA for the CDR3: TGTGCCAGCAGTTCGGCTAGCAGGAGGCGGGAGACCCAGTACTTC. Protein sequence: CASSSASRRRETQYF.

This chain joins TRBV7-2 and TRBJ2-7, with unresolved D. Trimming shortened V by 3 bases and J by 9 bases, and 6 bases separated the two germline ends. Germline CDR1 SGHTA, CDR2 FQGNSA. The CDR3 spans 10 residues. CDR3 bases: TGTGCCAGCAGCTTCCGTGGGCAGTACTTC. As protein: CASSFRGQYF.

This clonotype was recorded at least ten times. The CDR3 region is CSVLSRYNTEAFF. Written as DNA, the CDR3 is TGCAGCGTTTTATCACGGTATAACACTGAAGCTTTCTTT. The gene calls are TRBV29-1 and TRBJ1-1; D is uncertain. The germline gives CDR1 SQVTM, CDR2 ANQGSEA. The CDR3 contains 13 residues. Trimming shortened V by 5 bases and J by 2 bases, and 12 bases separated the two germline ends.

Only a few counts were recorded for this clonotype. The V gene is TRBV24-1, the J gene TRBJ2-3; D is possibly TRBD2 (6 bases). The CDR3 totals 15 residues. The V gene's germline CDR1 is KGHDR and CDR2 SFDVKD. Trimming stripped 4 bases from V and 5 bases from J, with 15 bases between. In nucleotides, the CDR3 is TGTGCCACCAGTGAGCGTACCGGGCGGGGAGATACGCAGTATTTT. It specifies CATSERTGRGDTQYF.

This clonotype was recorded at least ten times. The chain uses TRBV7-8 and TRBJ1-3; D remains ambiguous. The ends were cut back, 1 base at V and 4 bases at J, with 5 bases in the middle. The CDR3 totals 13 residues. Germline CDR1 is SGHVS and CDR2 is FQNEAQ. The CDR3 sequence: CASSLERGNTIYF. For the CDR3, the DNA is TGTGCCAGCAGCTTAGAGAGAGGAAACACCATATATTTT.

Note on this clonotype: This clone may be a read error of a much larger clone one base away. The chain recombines TRBV29-1 with TRBJ1-1; D remains unclear. The CDR3 is made up of 11 amino acids. Germline V gene sequence: CDR1 SQVTM, CDR2 ANQGSEA. Trimming cost V 1 base and J 7 bases, with 7 bases left between them. Here the CDR3 DNA reads TGCAGCGTTGAAGGTACTTATGAAGCTTTCTTT. Its protein is CSVEGTYEAFF.

V is TRBV7-2 and J is TRBJ2-7; 11 bases agree with TRBD2. Germline trimming cut 4 bases from V and 6 bases from J; bases unmatched to any gene: 5. CDR1 and CDR2 from the germline V gene are SGHTA and FQGNSA. CDR3 length equals 14 residues. The CDR3, as DNA: TGTGCCAGCAGCTCCCGACTAGCGGGAACCGAGCAGTACTTC. Translated, it gives CASSSRLAGTEQYF.

This clonotype was found many times. CDR3 sequence reads: CSVEVGTETYEQYF. DNA for the CDR3: TGCAGCGTTGAAGTGGGGACTGAGACCTACGAGCAGTACTTC. The rearrangement links TRBV29-1 to TRBJ2-7; perhaps TRBD2 as D (6 bases). Deletions cut 1 base from V and 2 bases from J, with 12 bases between. The V gene's germline CDR1 is SQVTM and CDR2 ANQGSEA. The CDR3 spans 14 residues.

This chain connects TRBV20-1 to TRBJ1-4; 7 bases match TRBD1. Germline loops: CDR1 DFQATT, CDR2 SNEGSKA (reference sequence). This CDR3 is 14 amino acids long. With 4 bases clipped from V and 3 bases from J, the junction kept 5 bases outside the gene matches. In DNA form, the CDR3 reads TGCAGTGCTACCGAGGGGGCGGCTAATGAAAAACTGTTTTTT. It specifies CSATEGAANEKLFF.

The rearrangement links TRBV4-2 to TRBJ2-6, with D uncertain. Trimming took off 7 bases at V and 1 base at J, with 14 bases between the two ends. The CDR3 covers 16 residues. The V gene's germline CDR1 is LGHNA and CDR2 YNFKEQ. CDR3 sequence: CASTRYSLSGANVLTF. DNA for the CDR3: TGTGCCAGCACCCGATATAGCCTTTCTGGGGCCAACGTCCTGACTTTC.

Comments on this clonotype: A read error is possible here, since a much larger clone lies one base away. The J gene is TRBJ1-3, the V gene TRBV7-9; 7 bases match TRBD1. The CDR3 length is 16 residues. Per the germline V gene, CDR1 is SEHNR and CDR2 is FQNEAQ (reference sequence). CDR3 bases: TGTGCCAGCAGCACGATTGACAGGGAGACTGGAGACACCATATATTTT. It translates to CASSTIDRETGDTIYF.

The chain recombines TRBV7-9 with TRBJ2-2; no reliable D call. Germline CDR1 is SEHNR and CDR2 is FQNEAQ (reference sequence). This CDR3 has 14 amino acids. V lost 5 bases, J lost 5 bases, and 12 bases lay in between. The DNA for the CDR3 is TGTGCCAGCAGCCAAGATCCTTGGACCGGGGAGCTGTTTTTT. Translating it yields CASSQDPWTGELFF.